These 15 T cell receptor beta chains were sequenced from one sample in a study of cytomegalovirus exposure and HLA in healthy donors. Both 60 Vbeta primers and 13 Jbeta primers went into the PCR. Repertoires were generated with immunoSEQ multiplex PCR, while TCRdb's copy carries only in-frame clones and drops some. The sample shows a few hundred thousand clones, around 90% of them seen only once. The source material was PBMCs. The receptors stem from a girl aged 2-10 years in good health and CMV-seronegative.

The CDR3, as DNA: TGTGCCAGCAGGAAGGGGATGAGCAATCAGCCCCAGCATTTT. Translating gives CASRKGMSNQPQHF. V is TRBV6-5 and J is TRBJ1-5, with a tentative D call TRBD1 (5 bases). This CDR3 is built from 14 residues. Per germline, CDR1 MNHEY and CDR2 SVGAGI. Deletions cut 6 bases from V and 1 base from J, with 10 bases between.

V usage is TRBV28 and J usage is TRBJ2-2; D possibly corresponds to TRBD2 (5 bases). The ends were cut back, 3 bases at V and 4 bases at J, with 12 bases in the middle. The germline gives CDR1 MDHEN, CDR2 SYDVKM. CDR3 length: 15 residues. Here the CDR3 reads CASSFPTGSTGELFF. For the CDR3, the DNA is TGTGCCAGCAGTTTTCCGACGGGGAGCACCGGGGAGCTGTTTTTT.

The gene calls are TRBV9 and TRBJ2-1; TRBD2 aligns across 11 bases. This CDR3 comprises 17 residues. The germline CDR1 and CDR2 sequences are SGDLS and YYNGEE. V shed 3 bases, J shed 0 bases, and the junction held 5 bases outside the gene matches. CDR3 loop: CASSATSGSFSYNEQFF. CDR3 nucleotides: TGTGCCAGCAGCGCTACTAGCGGGAGTTTCTCCTACAATGAGCAGTTCTTC. The full variable domain, completed using reference TRBV9 and TRBJ2-1, is DSGVTQTPKHLITATGQRVTLRCSPRSGDLSVYWYQQSLDQGLQFLIQYYNGEERAKGNILERFSAQQFPDLHSELNLSSLELGDSALYFCASSATSGSFSYNEQFFGPGTRLTVL.

The chain has TRBV5-6 and TRBJ2-5, with D unresolved. This CDR3 has 14 residues. The germline V gene encodes CDR1 SGHDT and CDR2 YYEEEE. Trimming took 2 bases from V and 5 from J, leaving 13 bases between them. The CDR3 reads CASSFLSPLETQYF. The CDR3 DNA reads TGTGCCAGCAGCTTCTTATCTCCTTTGGAGACCCAGTACTTC.

The rearrangement joins TRBV28 to TRBJ1-1; 7 nucleotides line up with TRBD1. V shed 4 bases, J shed 5 bases, and the junction held 4 bases outside the gene matches. In germline, CDR1 is MDHEN, CDR2 SYDVKM. The CDR3 is 13 residues long. The CDR3 coding sequence is TGTGCCAGCAGTTACAGGGGAGAAACTGAAGCTTTCTTT. This sequence encodes CASSYRGETEAFF.

The rearrangement joins TRBV4-1 to TRBJ2-3; 9 bases align to TRBD2. J lost 1 base, V lost 11 bases, and 10 bases had no gene match. Germline V gene lookup returns CDR1 MGHRA and CDR2 YSYEKL. CDR3 length equals 15 residues. The DNA for the CDR3 is TGCGCCTCTAGCGGGGAAGCGCCTGGCACAGATACGCAGTATTTT. It yields the protein CASSGEAPGTDTQYF.

V usage is TRBV10-2 and J usage is TRBJ2-7; TRBD2 matches at 12 bases. CDR3 length: 16 residues. Germline CDR1 reads WSHSY; CDR2 reads SAAADI. Trimming took 2 bases from V and 3 from J; bases not matched to a gene: 5. CDR3: CASSEEPGLAGYEQYF. The CDR3 bases are TGCGCCAGCAGTGAGGAACCGGGACTAGCGGGCTACGAGCAGTACTTC.

This chain links TRBV6-1 with TRBJ2-1; TRBD1 aligns across 9 bases. CDR3 size: 15 residues. CDR1 and CDR2 from the germline V gene are MNHNS and SASEGT. J gave up 3 bases and V 3 bases, and 3 bases lay outside the gene matches. DNA for the CDR3: TGTGCCAGCAGTGAGGGGACAGGGTTCTACAATGAGCAGTTCTTC. Translating it yields CASSEGTGFYNEQFF.

The chain links TRBV6-1 to TRBJ2-1; no firm D call. Germline V gene data show CDR1 as MNHNS and CDR2 as SASEGT. The CDR3 contains 13 residues. Trimming took off 2 bases at V and 2 bases at J, with 4 bases between the two ends. The CDR3 loop is CASSELPYNEQFF. In DNA, the CDR3 is TGTGCCAGCAGTGAACTCCCCTACAATGAGCAGTTCTTC.

V gene TRBV7-9 combines with J gene TRBJ2-5, with 8 bases that match TRBD2. Trimming removed 6 bases from V and 2 bases from J; junction bases left unmatched: 5. The germline V gene has CDR1 SEHNR and CDR2 FQNEAQ (reference sequence). CDR3 size: 14 residues. The CDR3 loop is CASRRGGPQETQYF. As DNA, the CDR3 is TGTGCCAGCAGACGGGGGGGGCCTCAAGAGACCCAGTACTTC.

The chain links TRBV5-1 to TRBJ2-2; a possible D gene is TRBD2 (5 bases). The germline V gene has CDR1 SGHRS and CDR2 YFSETQ. V was trimmed by 3 bases and J by 13 bases, leaving 16 bases between them. The CDR3 runs 13 residues. In DNA form, the CDR3 reads TGCGCCAGCAGCTCTACGGAGGCGAGGATGCTGTTTTTT. This gives the protein CASSSTEARMLFF.

A word on this clone: This CDR3 is also generated by other DNA sequences in the sample. The chain has TRBV19 and TRBJ2-3; D perhaps matches TRBD1 (5 bases). The CDR3 runs to 12 residues. V was pared by 2 bases and J by 6 bases, with 6 bases between. In germline, CDR1 is LNHDA, CDR2 SQIVND (reference sequence). CDR3: CASSIRGDTQYF. Written as DNA, the CDR3 is TGTGCCAGTAGTATAAGGGGTGATACGCAGTATTTT. Full variable domain (remainder filled in from reference TRBV19 and TRBJ2-3): DGGITQSPKYLFRKEGQNVTLSCEQNLNHDAMYWYRQDPGQGLRLIYYSQIVNDFQKGDIAEGYSVSREKKESFPLTVTSAQKNPTAFYLCASSIRGDTQYFGPGTRLTVL.

This clone has just one count. The chain uses TRBV2 and TRBJ2-1; 9 positions match TRBD2. V was pared by 10 bases and J by 9 bases, with 10 bases of the junction left unmatched. This CDR3 has 13 amino acids. Germline CDR1 SNHLY, CDR2 FYNNEI. This chain's CDR3 is CATLGLASGEQFF. Written as DNA, the CDR3 is TGTGCCACCCTGGGACTAGCCTCGGGTGAGCAGTTCTTC.

This chain uses TRBV9 with TRBJ2-1; a possible D gene is TRBD1 (5 bases). Deletions cut 0 bases from V and 7 bases from J, with 11 bases between. CDR3 size: 14 residues. Germline V gene lookup returns CDR1 SGDLS and CDR2 YYNGEE. The CDR3 sequence is CASSVDSQGNEQFF. The DNA for the CDR3 is TGTGCCAGCAGCGTAGACAGCCAGGGTAATGAGCAGTTCTTC.

This chain uses TRBV7-9 with TRBJ2-7, with D perhaps matching TRBD2 (6 bases). V was shortened by 5 bases and J by 5 bases, with 16 bases between the two germline ends. This CDR3 region has 14 residues. Germline V lookup: CDR1 SEHNR, CDR2 FQNEAQ (reference sequence). The CDR3 loop is CASSQRAGTNEQYF. Here the CDR3 DNA reads TGTGCCAGCAGCCAGCGGGCAGGGACGAACGAGCAGTACTTC. The full variable domain, with the rest looked up from reference TRBV7-9 and TRBJ2-7, is DTGVSQNPRHKITKRGQNVTFRCDPISEHNRLYWYRQTLGQGPEFLTYFQNEAQLEKSRLLSDRFSAERPKGSFSTLEIQRTEQGDSAMYLCASSQRAGTNEQYFGPGTRLTVT.